Listed below are T cell receptor beta chains from one sample, sequenced in a study of long-term antiretroviral therapy in people with HIV. Sequenced by immunoSEQ multiplex PCR; TCRdb stores in-frame clones only, minus some. The sample yields more than 15,000 clones, approximately 89% seen once. The sample was unsorted PBMCs, taken 0.6 years after starting antiretroviral therapy. These TCRs come from a woman in her 40s with HIV. Both conserved end residues are part of each CDR3.

J gene: TRBJ1-5; V gene: TRBV5-1; CDR3 protein: CASSGGEGSNQPQHF
J gene: TRBJ1-2; V gene: TRBV5-1; CDR3 protein: CASSLGSARALGYTF
J gene: TRBJ2-3; V gene: TRBV4-3; CDR3 protein: CASSQGIGQSTDTQYF
J gene: TRBJ2-5; V gene: TRBV5-1; CDR3 protein: CASSLQPGQGLQETQYF
J gene: TRBJ1-5; V gene: TRBV6-6; CDR3 protein: CASSVLGSNQPQHF
J gene: TRBJ1-2; V gene: TRBV5-4; CDR3 protein: CASSLEDGYGYTF
J gene: TRBJ2-5; V gene: TRBV9; CDR3 protein: CASSSTGQETQYF
J gene: TRBJ2-5; V gene: TRBV9; CDR3 protein: CASSARAGVGETQYF
J gene: TRBJ1-2; V gene: TRBV7-8; CDR3 protein: CASSAGHQRYYGYTF
J gene: TRBJ2-2; V gene: TRBV10-3; CDR3 protein: CAMAGTGELFF
J gene: TRBJ1-3; V gene: TRBV11-2; CDR3 protein: CAYRGSIGNTIYF
J gene: TRBJ1-2; V gene: TRBV4-1; CDR3 protein: CASSPAGTGGTNYGYTF
J gene: TRBJ1-1; V gene: TRBV5-6; CDR3 protein: CASSSNRRRTEAFF
J gene: TRBJ1-2; V gene: TRBV7-2; CDR3 protein: CASSLAGQGRGFDYGYTF
J gene: TRBJ1-3; V gene: TRBV29-1; CDR3 protein: CSVDGLTGNTIYF
J gene: TRBJ2-7; V gene: TRBV4-3; CDR3 protein: CASSQDSGGGYEQYF
J gene: TRBJ1-4; V gene: TRBV10-3; CDR3 protein: CAISDQGENEKLFF
J gene: TRBJ1-4; V gene: TRBV18; CDR3 protein: CASSPPVGGEEKLFF
J gene: TRBJ2-5; V gene: TRBV7-2; CDR3 protein: CASSLVRAARETQYF
J gene: TRBJ1-2; V gene: TRBV5-1; CDR3 protein: CASSREGRDGYTF
J gene: TRBJ1-6; V gene: TRBV6-5; CDR3 protein: CASRQGGSPLHF
J gene: TRBJ1-2; V gene: TRBV2; CDR3 protein: CASSVGKGRTDYYGYTF
J gene: TRBJ2-7; V gene: TRBV7-2; CDR3 protein: CASSLVTGEQYF
J gene: TRBJ2-5; V gene: TRBV11-2; CDR3 protein: CASTTGGGQETQYF
J gene: TRBJ1-2; V gene: TRBV4-3; CDR3 protein: CASSHGGAYGYTF
J gene: TRBJ1-3; V gene: TRBV29-1; CDR3 protein: CSVEDQSRWNTIYF
J gene: TRBJ1-1; V gene: TRBV10-3; CDR3 protein: CAISESQITEAFF
J gene: TRBJ1-5; V gene: TRBV15; CDR3 protein: CATSQGPIHLSEPQHF
J gene: TRBJ2-2; V gene: TRBV6-1; CDR3 protein: CAGEQGGRGTGELFF
J gene: TRBJ2-1; V gene: TRBV6-5; CDR3 protein: CASSQRSTYNEQFF
J gene: TRBJ2-7; V gene: TRBV7-2; CDR3 protein: CASSFNSGKTYEQYF
J gene: TRBJ2-3; V gene: TRBV6-1; CDR3 protein: CASSDRDTQYF
J gene: TRBJ2-5; V gene: TRBV7-3; CDR3 protein: CASSPSGRGMYQETQYF
J gene: TRBJ2-3; V gene: TRBV2; CDR3 protein: CASRSGGAETQYF
J gene: TRBJ1-2; V gene: TRBV27; CDR3 protein: CASSSTDNYGYTF
J gene: TRBJ2-7; V gene: TRBV7-9; CDR3 protein: CASSLLGGGESYEQYF